A selection of T cell receptor beta chains follows, all from one sample in a study of OX40 agonist ivuxolimab in advanced cancers. Sequencing was performed with immunoSEQ multiplex PCR; in TCRdb, only in-frame clones are kept and a portion is missing. The sample has about 45,000 clones; around nine tenths are singletons. The input for sequencing was CD4+ or CD8+ T cells sorted from blood, taken in a trial of the OX40 agonist ivuxolimab. The receptors shown here come from an adult with an advanced solid tumor such as melanoma, head and neck, liver or kidney cancer. Each CDR3 is given with its conserved first and last residue. D genes are given only for firm matches. Where a row states a size, it is once, few, many or the class of an expanded clone; other rows omit it.

cdr3_aa,cdr3_nt,cdr3_length,clone_size,d_call,j_call,v_call
CASSLRRQGNTEAFF,TGTGCCAGCAGTTTACGGCGTCAGGGCAACACTGAAGCTTTCTTT,15,few,-,TRBJ1-1,TRBV27
CASDFGQGMQPQHF,TGTGCCAGTGATTTCGGACAGGGAATGCAGCCCCAGCATTTT,14,-,TRBD1,TRBJ1-5,TRBV19
CASLGLAGNTDTQYF,TGTGCCAGCTTGGGACTAGCGGGTAACACAGATACGCAGTATTTT,15,-,TRBD2,TRBJ2-3,TRBV6-6
CASRAGVGDYEQYF,TGCGCCAGCAGAGCGGGCGTAGGGGACTACGAGCAGTACTTC,14,-,-,TRBJ2-7,TRBV5-1
CASSESDSRETQYF,TGTGCCAGCAGTGAATCAGATTCCCGGGAGACCCAGTACTTC,14,-,-,TRBJ2-5,TRBV25-1
CASSLRTDTQYF,TGTGCCAGCAGCCTCCGCACAGATACGCAGTATTTT,12,-,-,TRBJ2-3,TRBV9
CASATGAGPSEQFF,TGCGCCAGCGCCACAGGGGCGGGACCTAGTGAGCAGTTCTTC,14,-,-,TRBJ2-1,TRBV4-1
CASSRGQGSEQFF,TGCGCCAGCAGCCGCGGACAGGGGAGTGAGCAGTTCTTC,13,-,TRBD1,TRBJ2-1,TRBV4-3
CSVLGQGRLETQYF,TGCAGCGTTTTGGGACAGGGGCGACTGGAGACCCAGTACTTC,14,-,TRBD1,TRBJ2-5,TRBV29-1
CAWITTGANVLTF,TGTGCCTGGATTACGACTGGGGCCAACGTCCTGACTTTC,13,-,-,TRBJ2-6,TRBV30
CASSPRTGAYEQYF,TGTGCCAGTAGTCCCCGGACAGGAGCCTACGAGCAGTACTTC,14,-,TRBD1,TRBJ2-7,TRBV19
CASSVTGVSPLHF,TGTGCCAGCAGTGTAACCGGGGTTTCACCCCTCCACTTT,13,-,-,TRBJ1-6,TRBV25-1
CASSLVVAGHGAGELFF,TGTGCCAGCAGCTTAGTAGTAGCGGGTCATGGGGCCGGGGAGCTGTTTTTT,17,-,TRBD2,TRBJ2-2,TRBV7-2
CASSLEAAGVRTGELFF,TGTGCCAGCAGCTTAGAAGCTGCAGGGGTCCGCACCGGGGAGCTGTTTTTT,17,few,-,TRBJ2-2,TRBV7-2
CASSQVISSTDTQYF,TGCGCCAGCAGCCAAGTAATATCTAGCACAGATACGCAGTATTTT,15,few,-,TRBJ2-3,TRBV4-3
CASKTTGAYNEQFF,TGTGCCAGCAAAACGACAGGGGCTTACAATGAGCAGTTCTTC,14,-,TRBD1,TRBJ2-1,TRBV28
CASSLDGGYTGELFF,TGCGCCAGCAGCTTGGACGGGGGCTACACCGGGGAGCTGTTTTTT,15,-,-,TRBJ2-2,TRBV5-1
CASSPFWTGENGELFF,TGTGCCAGCAGCCCATTTTGGACAGGGGAGAACGGGGAGCTGTTTTTT,16,-,TRBD1,TRBJ2-2,TRBV11-2
CASSFGQGNTGELFF,TGTGCCAGTAGTTTTGGACAAGGGAACACCGGGGAGCTGTTTTTT,15,-,-,TRBJ2-2,TRBV19
CASSISQLETQYF,TGTGCCAGCTCAATATCCCAACTGGAGACCCAGTACTTC,13,-,-,TRBJ2-5,TRBV18
CASRPESSYNEQFF,TGTGCCAGTAGGCCGGAGAGCTCCTACAATGAGCAGTTCTTC,14,-,-,TRBJ2-1,TRBV19
CASSLIIGGVYEQYF,TGTGCCAGCAGCTTAATAATAGGGGGAGTGTACGAGCAGTACTTC,15,-,-,TRBJ2-7,TRBV7-9
CASSLDGGSYEQYF,TGCGCCAGCAGCTTGGATGGGGGGTCCTACGAGCAGTACTTC,14,-,-,TRBJ2-7,TRBV5-1
CASIVPGQGAVNTEAFF,TGTGCCAGCATTGTTCCGGGACAGGGGGCGGTGAACACTGAAGCTTTCTTT,17,-,TRBD1,TRBJ1-1,TRBV28
CSVEEYQGTDTQYF,TGCAGCGTTGAAGAATACCAGGGCACAGATACGCAGTATTTT,14,-,-,TRBJ2-3,TRBV29-1
CASRPSLAGAGEQYF,TGTGCCAGCAGACCCTCGCTAGCGGGAGCGGGTGAGCAGTACTTC,15,-,TRBD2,TRBJ2-7,TRBV6-6
CASSLAGDRAETQYF,TGCGCCAGCAGCTTGGCCGGGGACAGGGCAGAGACCCAGTACTTC,15,-,TRBD1,TRBJ2-5,TRBV5-1
CASSAHGELFF,TGTGCCAGCAGCGCGCACGGGGAGCTGTTTTTT,11,-,-,TRBJ2-2,TRBV7-2
CASRGGAGGPYEQYF,TGTGCCAGCAGGGGGGGAGCGGGAGGACCCTACGAGCAGTACTTC,15,few,TRBD2,TRBJ2-7,TRBV6-5
CASSSRPEKLFF,TGTGCCAGCAGTTCCCGTCCGGAAAAACTGTTTTTT,12,once,-,TRBJ1-4,TRBV2
CSARMGETQYF,TGCAGTGCTAGAATGGGAGAGACCCAGTACTTC,11,-,-,TRBJ2-5,TRBV20-1
CASSLVRGSLSYEQYF,TGTGCCAGCAGTTTGGTAAGGGGCAGCCTCTCCTACGAGCAGTACTTC,16,once,-,TRBJ2-7,TRBV27
CASSLGSGGNTGELFF,TGTGCCAGCAGCTTAGGGTCAGGGGGGAACACCGGGGAGCTGTTTTTT,16,-,TRBD1,TRBJ2-2,TRBV7-8
CASSPEQGWMETQYF,TGTGCCAGCTCACCAGAACAGGGTTGGATGGAGACCCAGTACTTC,15,once,-,TRBJ2-5,TRBV18
CASSQTTSGRARTDTQYF,TGCGCCAGCAGCCAAACTACTAGCGGGAGGGCCCGTACAGATACGCAGTATTTT,18,-,TRBD2,TRBJ2-3,TRBV4-1
CASSPTGNYGYTF,TGTGCCAGTAGCCCGACAGGGAACTATGGCTACACCTTC,13,-,TRBD1,TRBJ1-2,TRBV19
CASSLDLGGHTEAFF,TGCGCCAGCAGCTTGGATTTGGGGGGACACACTGAAGCTTTCTTT,15,-,-,TRBJ1-1,TRBV5-1
CASSLVGSLTEAFF,TGTGCCAGCAGCTTAGTAGGGTCCTTGACTGAAGCTTTCTTT,14,-,-,TRBJ1-1,TRBV7-2
CAWSADRGFQPQHF,TGTGCCTGGAGTGCAGACAGGGGGTTTCAGCCCCAGCATTTT,14,few,TRBD1,TRBJ1-5,TRBV30
CATPGILAGLTGELFF,TGTGCCACCCCCGGCATTCTAGCGGGACTGACCGGGGAGCTGTTTTTT,16,-,TRBD2,TRBJ2-2,TRBV27